Listed below are T cell receptor beta chains from one sample, sequenced in a study of CD8+ T cells in alopecia areata. Sequencing was performed with immunoSEQ multiplex PCR; in TCRdb, only in-frame clones are kept and a portion is missing. The sample lists about 200,000 clones, about three fifths occurring once. The starting material was CD4+ T cells sorted from blood, obtained at week 4, from a patient treated with tofacitinib. The receptors were sampled from a human donor with alopecia areata. The CDR3 runs from the conserved cysteine through the conserved F or W. The D gene is left open where the match is weak. The size entry is marked missing in some rows and otherwise reads once, few, many or a size class.

cdr3_length,clone_size,d_call,v_call,j_call,cdr3_nt,cdr3_aa
13,.,.,TRBV7-9,TRBJ2-3,TGTGCCAGCAGCGTAGAGGGGACAGATACGCAGTATTTT,CASSVEGTDTQYF
14,.,.,TRBV18,TRBJ1-1,TGTGCCAGCGCCCCGACATTCCAGGACACTGAAGCTTTCTTT,CASAPTFQDTEAFF
12,.,.,TRBV30,TRBJ1-2,TGTGCCTGGGGGACGTCTAACTATGGCTACACCTTC,CAWGTSNYGYTF
14,.,.,TRBV6-5,TRBJ1-2,TGTGCCAGCAGCCCGGGGAGGACTATCTATGGCTACACCTTC,CASSPGRTIYGYTF
14,.,.,TRBV5-4,TRBJ2-5,TGTGCCAGCAGCTTCCCCCAGGAAATAGAGACCCAGTACTTC,CASSFPQEIETQYF
14,.,.,TRBV18,TRBJ1-1,TGTGCCAGCTCACCGGTAGGGCAGAACACTGAAGCTTTCTTT,CASSPVGQNTEAFF
14,.,.,TRBV30,TRBJ1-5,TGTGCCTGGAGATTCGTTTGGAGGGGTCAGCCCCAGCATTTT,CAWRFVWRGQPQHF
14,.,.,TRBV18,TRBJ2-1,TGTGCCAGCTCACCACCGGGCGGCCAGCCTGAGCAGTTCTTC,CASSPPGGQPEQFF
16,.,.,TRBV7-2,TRBJ2-4,TGTGCCAGCAGCCAGATATCGACTAGAGCCAAAAACATTCAGTACTTC,CASSQISTRAKNIQYF
13,.,.,TRBV5-1,TRBJ2-3,TGCGCCAGCAGCTTGGAGGGGCTAGATACGCAGTATTTT,CASSLEGLDTQYF
14,.,.,TRBV5-4,TRBJ2-5,TGTGCCAGCAGCCCCGGCAGGGGATCGGAGACCCAGTACTTC,CASSPGRGSETQYF
15,.,.,TRBV6-4,TRBJ1-5,TGTGCCAGCAGTGACTCTTTTACGGGTTCATCGCCCCAGCATTTT,CASSDSFTGSSPQHF
13,.,.,TRBV6-5,TRBJ2-1,TGCGCCAGCAGTGAAGTCGGGGTTAATGAGCAGTTCTTC,CASSEVGVNEQFF
10,few,TRBD1,TRBV29-1,TRBJ2-7,TGCAGCGCGGGACAGGACGAGCAGTACTTC,CSAGQDEQYF
15,few,.,TRBV7-9,TRBJ2-4,TGTGCCAGCAGCCCCCGAGGGTCAGCCAAAAACATTCAGTACTTC,CASSPRGSAKNIQYF
13,.,.,TRBV6-1,TRBJ2-2,TGTGCCAGCAGTTCGTGGTTGGCCGGGGAGCTGTTTTTT,CASSSWLAGELFF
14,once,.,TRBV4-3,TRBJ1-1,TGCGCCAGCAGCCAAGATGTAGGGGGGATGATTACTTTCTTT,CASSQDVGGMITFF
17,.,.,TRBV4-2,TRBJ1-5,TGTGCCAGCAGCCAAGTGCTAGGCCAGGGGAGCAATCAGCCCCAGCATTTT,CASSQVLGQGSNQPQHF
15,once,.,TRBV7-9,TRBJ2-5,TGTGCCAGCAGCAGGGACACCCACCGGCAAGAGACCCAGTACTTC,CASSRDTHRQETQYF
17,.,TRBD1,TRBV10-3,TRBJ1-2,TGTGCCATCAGGGCGAGGGGGCTACCGAGGCCTAACTATGGCTACACCTTC,CAIRARGLPRPNYGYTF